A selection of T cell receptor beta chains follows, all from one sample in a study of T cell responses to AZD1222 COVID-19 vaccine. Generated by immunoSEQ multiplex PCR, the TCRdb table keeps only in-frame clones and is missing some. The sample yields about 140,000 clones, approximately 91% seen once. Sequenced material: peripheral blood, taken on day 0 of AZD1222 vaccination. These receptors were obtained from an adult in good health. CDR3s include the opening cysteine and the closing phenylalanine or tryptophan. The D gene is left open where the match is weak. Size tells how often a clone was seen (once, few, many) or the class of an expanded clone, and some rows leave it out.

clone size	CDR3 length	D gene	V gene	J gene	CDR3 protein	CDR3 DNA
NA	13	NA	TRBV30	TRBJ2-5	CAWSVGVRETQYF	TGTGCCTGGAGTGTAGGAGTGCGAGAGACCCAGTACTTC
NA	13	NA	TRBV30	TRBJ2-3	CALEVSSTDTQYF	TGTGCCTTGGAGGTCTCTAGCACAGATACGCAGTATTTT
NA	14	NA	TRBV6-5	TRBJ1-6	CASSYTANNSPLHF	TGTGCCAGCAGTTATACGGCCAATAATTCACCCCTCCACTTT
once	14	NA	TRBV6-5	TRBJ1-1	CAIKHWEVNTEAFF	TGTGCCATCAAACATTGGGAGGTGAACACTGAAGCTTTCTTT
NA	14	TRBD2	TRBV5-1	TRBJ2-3	CASSFSGFTDTQYF	TGCGCCAGCAGTTTTAGCGGGTTCACAGATACGCAGTATTTT
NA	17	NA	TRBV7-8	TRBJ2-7	CASSPGRLVVPPYEQYF	TGTGCCAGCAGCCCCGGCAGACTAGTAGTACCCCCCTACGAGCAGTACTTC
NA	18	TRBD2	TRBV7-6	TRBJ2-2	CASSFPLSGERNTGELFF	TGTGCCAGCAGCTTCCCTCTCAGCGGGGAGAGGAACACCGGGGAGCTGTTTTTT
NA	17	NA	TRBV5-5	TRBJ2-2	CASSGRGRWGLSGELFF	TGTGCCAGCAGCGGACGCGGACGGTGGGGTTTGTCCGGGGAGCTGTTTTTT
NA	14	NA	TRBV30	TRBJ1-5	CAWSDSTSYQPQHF	TGTGCCTGGTCGGACAGTACCTCTTATCAGCCCCAGCATTTT
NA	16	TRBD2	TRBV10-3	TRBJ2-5	CAISESEGLAEETQYF	TGTGCCATCAGTGAGTCCGAGGGACTAGCGGAAGAGACCCAGTACTTC
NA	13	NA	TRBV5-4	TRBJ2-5	CASSGGYQETQYF	TGTGCCAGCAGCGGCGGATACCAAGAGACCCAGTACTTC
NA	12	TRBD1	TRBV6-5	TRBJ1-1	CASRKQGAAAFF	TGTGCCAGCAGAAAACAGGGGGCGGCGGCTTTCTTT
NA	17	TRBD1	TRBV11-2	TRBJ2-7	CASSLGTGGARSYEQYF	TGTGCCAGCAGCTTAGGGACAGGGGGCGCGAGGTCCTACGAGCAGTACTTC
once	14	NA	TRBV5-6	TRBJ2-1	CASSLYPSFNEQFF	TGTGCCAGCAGCTTGTATCCTAGCTTCAATGAGCAGTTCTTC
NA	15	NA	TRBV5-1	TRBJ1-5	CASSLGDYSNQPQHF	TGCGCCAGCAGCTTAGGGGATTATAGCAATCAGCCCCAGCATTTT
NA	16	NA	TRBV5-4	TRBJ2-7	CASSLKPSGQYYEQYF	TGTGCCAGCAGCCTCAAGCCATCCGGACAGTACTACGAGCAGTACTTC
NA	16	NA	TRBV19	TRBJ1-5	CASSIRKWGVNQPQHF	TGTGCCAGTAGTATAAGGAAATGGGGTGTGAATCAGCCCCAGCATTTT
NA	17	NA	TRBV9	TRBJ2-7	CASSPTSGRGVSYEQYF	TGTGCCAGCAGCCCCACCTCCGGGAGAGGAGTCTCCTACGAGCAGTACTTC
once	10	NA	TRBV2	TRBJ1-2	CASDLYGYTF	TGTGCCAGCGATCTGTATGGCTACACCTTC
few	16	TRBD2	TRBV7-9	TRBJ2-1	CASSLSTSGRVNEQFF	TGTGCCAGCAGCTTATCGACTAGCGGGAGGGTAAATGAGCAGTTCTTC